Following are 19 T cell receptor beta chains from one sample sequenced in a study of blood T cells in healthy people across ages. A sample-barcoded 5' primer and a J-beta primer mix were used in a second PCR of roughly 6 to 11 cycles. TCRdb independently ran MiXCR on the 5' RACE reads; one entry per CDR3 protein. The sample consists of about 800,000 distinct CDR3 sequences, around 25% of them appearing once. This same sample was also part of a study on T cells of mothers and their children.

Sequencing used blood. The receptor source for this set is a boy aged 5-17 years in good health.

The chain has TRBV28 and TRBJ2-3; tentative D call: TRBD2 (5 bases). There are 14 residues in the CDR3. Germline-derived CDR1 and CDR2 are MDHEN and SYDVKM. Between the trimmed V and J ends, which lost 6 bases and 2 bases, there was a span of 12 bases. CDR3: CASSSGTNTDTQYF. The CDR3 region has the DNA TGTGCCAGCAGCTCGGGAACCAACACAGATACGCAGTATTTT. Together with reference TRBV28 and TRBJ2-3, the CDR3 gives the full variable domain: DVKVTQSSRYLVKRTGEKVFLECVQDMDHENMFWYRQDPGLGLRLIYFSYDVKMKEKGDIPEGYSVSREKKERFSLILESASTNQTSMYLCASSSGTNTDTQYFGPGTRLTVL.

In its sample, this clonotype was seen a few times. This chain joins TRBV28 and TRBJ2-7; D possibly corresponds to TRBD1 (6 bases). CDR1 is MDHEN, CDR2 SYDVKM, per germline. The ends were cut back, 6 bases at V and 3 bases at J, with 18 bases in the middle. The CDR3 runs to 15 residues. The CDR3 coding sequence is TGTGCCAGCAGGCGCAGGGCGGACAGCTACTACGAGCAGTACTTC. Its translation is CASRRRADSYYEQYF. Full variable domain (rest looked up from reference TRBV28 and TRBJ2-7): DVKVTQSSRYLVKRTGEKVFLECVQDMDHENMFWYRQDPGLGLRLIYFSYDVKMKEKGDIPEGYSVSREKKERFSLILESASTNQTSMYLCASRRRADSYYEQYFGPGTRLTVT.

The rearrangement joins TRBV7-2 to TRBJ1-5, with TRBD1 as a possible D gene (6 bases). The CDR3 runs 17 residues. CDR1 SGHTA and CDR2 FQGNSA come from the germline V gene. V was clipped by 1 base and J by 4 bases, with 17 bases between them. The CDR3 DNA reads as TGTGCCAGCAGCTTAGTCTTTCCGGGGGCGGGGAATCAGCCCCAGCATTTT. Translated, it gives CASSLVFPGAGNQPQHF.

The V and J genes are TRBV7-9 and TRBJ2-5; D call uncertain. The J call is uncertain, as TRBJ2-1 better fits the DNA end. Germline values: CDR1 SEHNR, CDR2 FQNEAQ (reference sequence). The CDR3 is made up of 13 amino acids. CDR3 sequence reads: CASSLVGMNEQFF. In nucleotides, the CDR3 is TGTGCCAGCAGCTTAGTTGGGATGAATGAGCAGTTCTTC.

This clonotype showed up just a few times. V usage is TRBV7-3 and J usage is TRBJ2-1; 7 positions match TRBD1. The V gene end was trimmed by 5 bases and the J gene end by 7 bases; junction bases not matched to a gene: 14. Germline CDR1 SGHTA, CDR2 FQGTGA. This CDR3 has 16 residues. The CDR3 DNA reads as TGTGCCAGCAGCCTCGGGACAGCTCTTAGGGGGAATGAGCAGTTCTTC. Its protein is CASSLGTALRGNEQFF. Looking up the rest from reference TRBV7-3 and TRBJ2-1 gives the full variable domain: GAGVSQTPSNKVTEKGKYVELRCDPISGHTALYWYRQSLGQGPEFLIYFQGTGAADDSGLPNDRFFAVRPEGSVSTLKIQRTERGDSAVYLCASSLGTALRGNEQFFGPGTRLTVL.

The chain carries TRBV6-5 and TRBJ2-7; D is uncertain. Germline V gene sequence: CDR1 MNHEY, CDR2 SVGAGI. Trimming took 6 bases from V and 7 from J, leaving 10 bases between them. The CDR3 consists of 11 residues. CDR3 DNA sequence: TGTGCCAGCAGAACCCCTAGGGAGCAGTACTTC. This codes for CASRTPREQYF.

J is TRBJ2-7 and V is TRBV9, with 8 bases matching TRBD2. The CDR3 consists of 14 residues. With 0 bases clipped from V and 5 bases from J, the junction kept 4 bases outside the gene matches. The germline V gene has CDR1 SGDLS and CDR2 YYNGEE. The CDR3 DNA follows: TGTGCCAGCAGCGTAGATAGCGGGACTCACGAGCAGTACTTC. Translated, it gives CASSVDSGTHEQYF.

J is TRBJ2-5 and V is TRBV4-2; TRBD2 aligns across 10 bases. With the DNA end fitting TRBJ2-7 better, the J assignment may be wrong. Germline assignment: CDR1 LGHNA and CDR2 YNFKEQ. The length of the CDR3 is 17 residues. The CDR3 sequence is CASSQVPSGSFSYEQYF. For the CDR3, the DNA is TGTGCCAGCAGCCAAGTGCCTAGCGGGAGTTTCTCCTACGAGCAGTACTTC.

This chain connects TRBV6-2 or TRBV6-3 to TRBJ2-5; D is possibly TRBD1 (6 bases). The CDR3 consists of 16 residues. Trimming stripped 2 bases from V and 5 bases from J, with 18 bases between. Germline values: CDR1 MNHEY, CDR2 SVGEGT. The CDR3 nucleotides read TGTGCCAGCAGTTACCTCGGACAGCTGGGGATGGAGACCCAGTACTTC. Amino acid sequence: CASSYLGQLGMETQYF.

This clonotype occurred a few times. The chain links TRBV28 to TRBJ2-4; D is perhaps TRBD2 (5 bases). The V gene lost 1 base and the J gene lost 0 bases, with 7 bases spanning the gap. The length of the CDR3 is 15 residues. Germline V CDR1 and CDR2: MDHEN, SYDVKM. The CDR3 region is CASSLSEVAKNIQYF. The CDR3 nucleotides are TGTGCCAGCAGTTTATCGGAGGTAGCCAAAAACATTCAGTACTTC.

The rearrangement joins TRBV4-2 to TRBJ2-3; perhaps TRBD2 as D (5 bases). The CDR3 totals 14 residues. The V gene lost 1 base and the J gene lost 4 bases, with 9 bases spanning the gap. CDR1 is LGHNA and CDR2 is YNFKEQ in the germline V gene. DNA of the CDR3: TGTGCCAGCAGCCAAGCGGCGGGCCCAGATACGCAGTATTTT. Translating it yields CASSQAAGPDTQYF.

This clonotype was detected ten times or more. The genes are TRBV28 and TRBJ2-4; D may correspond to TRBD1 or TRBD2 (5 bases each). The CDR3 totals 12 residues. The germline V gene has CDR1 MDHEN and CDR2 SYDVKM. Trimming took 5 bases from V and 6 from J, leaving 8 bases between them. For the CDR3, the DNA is TGTGCCAGCAGTGGGACGGGAAACATTCAGTACTTC. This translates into CASSGTGNIQYF.

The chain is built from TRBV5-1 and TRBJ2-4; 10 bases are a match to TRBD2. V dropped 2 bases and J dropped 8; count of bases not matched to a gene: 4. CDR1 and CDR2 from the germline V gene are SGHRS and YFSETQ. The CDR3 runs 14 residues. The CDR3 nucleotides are TGCGCCAGCAGCTTAAGCGGGGGGGTAGACATTCAGTACTTC. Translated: CASSLSGGVDIQYF.

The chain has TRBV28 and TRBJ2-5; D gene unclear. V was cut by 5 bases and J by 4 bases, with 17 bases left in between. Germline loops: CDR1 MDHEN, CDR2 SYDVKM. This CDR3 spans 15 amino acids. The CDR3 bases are TGTGCCAGCAGTCCTATGGTTGGAGTTGGAGAGACCCAGTACTTC. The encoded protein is CASSPMVGVGETQYF.

The CDR3 spells CSVEDHPGLSKYGYTF. For the CDR3, the DNA is TGCAGCGTTGAAGATCATCCCGGTTTGTCCAAGTATGGCTACACCTTC. The chain couples TRBV29-1 to TRBJ1-2; D remains ambiguous. Deletions cut 0 bases from V and 5 bases from J, with 19 bases between. The CDR3 loop spans 16 amino acids. CDR1 is SQVTM, CDR2 ANQGSEA, per germline.

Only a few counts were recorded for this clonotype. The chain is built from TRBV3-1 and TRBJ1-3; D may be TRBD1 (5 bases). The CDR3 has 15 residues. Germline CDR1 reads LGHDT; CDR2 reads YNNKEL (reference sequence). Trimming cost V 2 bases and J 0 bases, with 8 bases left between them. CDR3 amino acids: CASSQQGNSGNTIYF. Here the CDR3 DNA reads TGTGCCAGCAGCCAACAGGGCAACTCTGGAAACACCATATATTTT.

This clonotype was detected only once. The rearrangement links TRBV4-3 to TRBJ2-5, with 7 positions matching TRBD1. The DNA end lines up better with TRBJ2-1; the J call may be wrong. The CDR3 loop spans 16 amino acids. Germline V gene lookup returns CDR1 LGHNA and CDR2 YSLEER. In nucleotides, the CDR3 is TGCGCCAGCAGCCAAGATTGGGGACAGACATACAATGAGCAGTTCTTC. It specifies CASSQDWGQTYNEQFF.

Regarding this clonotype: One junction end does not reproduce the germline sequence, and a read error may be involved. CDR3 sequence: CSARPNYGHTF. The CDR3 DNA sequence: TGCAGTGCTAGACCCAACTATGGCCACACCTTC. This chain joins TRBV20-1 and TRBJ1-2; no firm D call. CDR1 is DFQATT and CDR2 is SNEGSKA in the germline V gene (reference sequence). The CDR3 runs 11 residues.

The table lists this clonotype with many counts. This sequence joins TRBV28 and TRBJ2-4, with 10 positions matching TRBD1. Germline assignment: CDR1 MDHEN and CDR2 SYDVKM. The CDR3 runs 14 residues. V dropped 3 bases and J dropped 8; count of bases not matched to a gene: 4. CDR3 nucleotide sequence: TGTGCCAGCAGTTTGTGGGACAGGGGTGACATTCAGTACTTC. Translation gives CASSLWDRGDIQYF.